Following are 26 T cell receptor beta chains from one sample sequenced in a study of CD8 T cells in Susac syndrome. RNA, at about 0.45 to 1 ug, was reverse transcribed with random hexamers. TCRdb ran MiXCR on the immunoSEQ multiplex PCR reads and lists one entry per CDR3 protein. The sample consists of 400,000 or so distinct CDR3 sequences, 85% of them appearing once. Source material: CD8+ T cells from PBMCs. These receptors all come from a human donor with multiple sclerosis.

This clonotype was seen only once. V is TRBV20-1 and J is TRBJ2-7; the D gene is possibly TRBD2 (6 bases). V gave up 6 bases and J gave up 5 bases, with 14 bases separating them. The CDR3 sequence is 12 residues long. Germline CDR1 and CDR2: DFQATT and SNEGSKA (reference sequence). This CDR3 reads CSAREDGHEQYF. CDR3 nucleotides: TGCAGTGCCAGGGAGGACGGGCACGAGCAGTACTTC.

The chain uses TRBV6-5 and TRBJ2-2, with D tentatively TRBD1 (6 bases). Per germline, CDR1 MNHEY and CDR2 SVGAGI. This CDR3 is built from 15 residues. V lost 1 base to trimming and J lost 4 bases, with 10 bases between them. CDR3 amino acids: CASSYYGQSTGELFF. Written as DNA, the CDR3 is TGTGCCAGCAGTTACTACGGACAGAGCACCGGGGAGCTGTTTTTT.

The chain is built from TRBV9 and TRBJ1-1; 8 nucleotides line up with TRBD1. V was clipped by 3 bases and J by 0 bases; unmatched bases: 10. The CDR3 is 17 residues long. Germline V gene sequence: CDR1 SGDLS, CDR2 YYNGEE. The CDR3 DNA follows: TGTGCCAGCAGCGCCAGGGGGCCCGGTCTAATGAACACTGAAGCTTTCTTT. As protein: CASSARGPGLMNTEAFF.

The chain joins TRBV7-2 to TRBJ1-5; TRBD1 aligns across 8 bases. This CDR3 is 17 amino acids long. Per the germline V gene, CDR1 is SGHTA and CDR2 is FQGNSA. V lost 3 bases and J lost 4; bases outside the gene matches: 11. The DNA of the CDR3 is TGTGCCAGCAGCTTGAAGATGCCGGGACAGGAGAATCAGCCCCAGCATTTT. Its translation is CASSLKMPGQENQPQHF.

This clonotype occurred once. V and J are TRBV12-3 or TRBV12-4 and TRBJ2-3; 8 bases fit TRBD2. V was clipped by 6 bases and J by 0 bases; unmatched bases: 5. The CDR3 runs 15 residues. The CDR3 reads CASRYTSGSTDTQYF. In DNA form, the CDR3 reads TGTGCCAGCAGATACACTAGCGGCAGCACAGATACGCAGTATTTT.

The chain's CDR3 is CAISGGLAANTDTQYF. The DNA for the CDR3 is TGTGCCATCAGTGGGGGACTAGCAGCGAACACAGATACGCAGTATTTT. V gene TRBV10-3 combines with J gene TRBJ2-3, with 9 bases aligning to TRBD2. The CDR3 is made up of 16 amino acids. Germline CDR1 and CDR2: ENHRY and SYGVKD. After removal of 4 bases from V and 2 bases from J, the junction contained 7 bases not matched to a gene.

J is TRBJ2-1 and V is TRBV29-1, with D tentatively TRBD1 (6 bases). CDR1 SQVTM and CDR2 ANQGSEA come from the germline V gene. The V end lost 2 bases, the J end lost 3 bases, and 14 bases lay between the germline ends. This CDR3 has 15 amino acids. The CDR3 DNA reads TGCAGCGTTGAAACGGGACAAAAAAACTACAATGAGCAGTTCTTC. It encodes CSVETGQKNYNEQFF.

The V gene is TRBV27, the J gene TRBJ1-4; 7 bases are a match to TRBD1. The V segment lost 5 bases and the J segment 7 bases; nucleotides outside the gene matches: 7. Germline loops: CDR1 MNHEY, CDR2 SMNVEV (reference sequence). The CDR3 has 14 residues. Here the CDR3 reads CASSLRDSSEKLFF. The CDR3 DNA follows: TGTGCCAGCAGTCTCCGGGACAGTTCTGAAAAACTGTTTTTT.

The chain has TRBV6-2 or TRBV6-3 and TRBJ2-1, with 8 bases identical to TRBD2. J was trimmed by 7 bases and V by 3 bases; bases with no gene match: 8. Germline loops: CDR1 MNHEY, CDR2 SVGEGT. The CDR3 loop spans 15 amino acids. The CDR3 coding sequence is TGTGCCAGCAGTTATAATCGGGAGGGAGAGAATGAGCAGTTCTTC. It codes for CASSYNREGENEQFF.

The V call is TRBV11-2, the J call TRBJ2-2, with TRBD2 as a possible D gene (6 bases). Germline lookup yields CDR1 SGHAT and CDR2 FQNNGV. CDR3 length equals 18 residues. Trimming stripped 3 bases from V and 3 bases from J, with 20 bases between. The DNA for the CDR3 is TGTGCCAGCAGCTTTATCCCGCGGGAACTAACCGACACCGGGGAGCTGTTTTTT. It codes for CASSFIPRELTDTGELFF.

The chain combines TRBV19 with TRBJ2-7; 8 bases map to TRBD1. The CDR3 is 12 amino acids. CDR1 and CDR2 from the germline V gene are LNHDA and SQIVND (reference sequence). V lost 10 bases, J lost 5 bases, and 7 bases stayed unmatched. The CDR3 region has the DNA TGTGCCACCGGACAGGGCCTAGACGAGCAGTACTTC. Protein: CATGQGLDEQYF.

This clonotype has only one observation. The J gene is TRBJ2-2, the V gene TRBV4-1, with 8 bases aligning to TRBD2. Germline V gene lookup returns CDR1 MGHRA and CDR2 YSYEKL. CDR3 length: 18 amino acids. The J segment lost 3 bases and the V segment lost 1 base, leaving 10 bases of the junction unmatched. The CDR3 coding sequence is TGCGCCAGCAGCCAAGTTCAAAGCGGGAGTGTGGACACCGGGGAGCTGTTTTTT. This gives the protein CASSQVQSGSVDTGELFF.

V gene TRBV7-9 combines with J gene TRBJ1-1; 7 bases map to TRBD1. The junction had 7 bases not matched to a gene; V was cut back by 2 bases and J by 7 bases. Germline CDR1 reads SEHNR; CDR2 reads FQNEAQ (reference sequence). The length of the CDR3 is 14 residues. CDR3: CASSLLQGQNEAFF. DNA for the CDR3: TGTGCCAGCAGCTTATTACAGGGGCAGAATGAAGCTTTCTTT. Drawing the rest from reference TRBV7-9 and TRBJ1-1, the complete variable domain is DTGVSQNPRHKITKRGQNVTFRCDPISEHNRLYWYRQTLGQGPEFLTYFQNEAQLEKSRLLSDRFSAERPKGSFSTLEIQRTEQGDSAMYLCASSLLQGQNEAFFGQGTRLTVV.

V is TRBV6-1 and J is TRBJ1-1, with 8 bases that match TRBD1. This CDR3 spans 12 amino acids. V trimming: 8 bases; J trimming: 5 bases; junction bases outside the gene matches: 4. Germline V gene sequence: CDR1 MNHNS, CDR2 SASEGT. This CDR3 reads CASGQGETEAFF. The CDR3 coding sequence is TGTGCCAGCGGACAGGGAGAAACTGAAGCTTTCTTT.

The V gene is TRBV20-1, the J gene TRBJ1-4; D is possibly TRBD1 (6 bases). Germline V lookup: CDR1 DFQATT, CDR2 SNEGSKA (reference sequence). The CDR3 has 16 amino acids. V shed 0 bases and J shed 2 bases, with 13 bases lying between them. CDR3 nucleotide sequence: TGCAGTGCTAGAGATTGGAGGGGGGGCACTAATGAAAAACTGTTTTTT. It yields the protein CSARDWRGGTNEKLFF.

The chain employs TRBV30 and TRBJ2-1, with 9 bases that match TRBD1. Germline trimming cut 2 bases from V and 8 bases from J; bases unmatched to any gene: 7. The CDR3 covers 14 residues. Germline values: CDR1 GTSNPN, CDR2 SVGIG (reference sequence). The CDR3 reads CAWSPSDRGDEQFF. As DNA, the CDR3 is TGTGCCTGGAGTCCATCGGACAGGGGCGATGAGCAGTTCTTC.

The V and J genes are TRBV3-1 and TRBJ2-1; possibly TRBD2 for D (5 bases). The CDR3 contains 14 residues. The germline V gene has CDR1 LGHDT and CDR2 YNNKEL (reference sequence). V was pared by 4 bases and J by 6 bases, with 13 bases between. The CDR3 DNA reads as TGTGCCAGCAGCCGCTCAGGCCTAGCCAATGAGCAGTTCTTC. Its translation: CASSRSGLANEQFF.

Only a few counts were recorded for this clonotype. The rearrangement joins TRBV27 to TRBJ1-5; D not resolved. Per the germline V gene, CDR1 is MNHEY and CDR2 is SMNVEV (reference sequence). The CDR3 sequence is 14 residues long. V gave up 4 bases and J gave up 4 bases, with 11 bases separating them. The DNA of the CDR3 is TGTGCCAGCAGTTATGGTACCGAAAATCAGCCCCAGCATTTT. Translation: CASSYGTENQPQHF.

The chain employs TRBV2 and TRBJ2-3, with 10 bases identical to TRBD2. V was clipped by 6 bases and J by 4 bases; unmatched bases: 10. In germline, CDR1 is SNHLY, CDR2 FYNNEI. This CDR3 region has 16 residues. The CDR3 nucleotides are TGTGCCAGCAGGTCAGAGCGGGAGGGCCCCCCAGATACGCAGTATTTT. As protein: CASRSEREGPPDTQYF.

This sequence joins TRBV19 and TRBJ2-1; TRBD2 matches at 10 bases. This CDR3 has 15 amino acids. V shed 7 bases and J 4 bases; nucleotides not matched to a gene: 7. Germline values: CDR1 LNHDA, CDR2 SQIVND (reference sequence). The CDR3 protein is CASTLAGGAYNEQFF. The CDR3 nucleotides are TGTGCCAGTACCTTAGCGGGAGGAGCATACAATGAGCAGTTCTTC.

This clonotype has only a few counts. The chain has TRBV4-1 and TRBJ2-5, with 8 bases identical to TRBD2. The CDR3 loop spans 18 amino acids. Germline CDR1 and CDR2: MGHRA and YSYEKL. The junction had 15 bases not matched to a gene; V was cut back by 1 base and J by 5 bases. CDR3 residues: CASSQVATGGLLGETQYF. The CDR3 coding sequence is TGCGCCAGCAGCCAAGTGGCAACGGGGGGGCTTCTCGGGGAGACCCAGTACTTC.

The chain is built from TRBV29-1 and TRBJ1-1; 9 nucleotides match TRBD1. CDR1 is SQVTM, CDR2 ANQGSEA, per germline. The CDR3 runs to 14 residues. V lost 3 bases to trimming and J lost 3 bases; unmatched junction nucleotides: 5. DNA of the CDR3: TGCAGCGTTGAGTTACGGGACAGGGACACTGAAGCTTTCTTT. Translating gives CSVELRDRDTEAFF. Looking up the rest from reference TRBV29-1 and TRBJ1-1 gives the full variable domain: SAVISQKPSRDICQRGTSLTIQCQVDSQVTMMFWYRQQPGQSLTLIATANQGSEATYESGFVIDKFPISRPNLTFSTLTVSNMSPEDSSIYLCSVELRDRDTEAFFGQGTRLTVV.

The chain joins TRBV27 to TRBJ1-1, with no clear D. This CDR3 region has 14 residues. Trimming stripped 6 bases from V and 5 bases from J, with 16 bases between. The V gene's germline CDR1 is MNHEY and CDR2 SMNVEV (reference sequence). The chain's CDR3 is CASSLLEAGTEAFF. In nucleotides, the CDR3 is TGTGCCAGCAGCCTCTTGGAGGCGGGGACTGAAGCTTTCTTT.

DNA for the CDR3: TGCGCCAGCAGCCAAGATCCGGCTCGGGGGGGGAACACTGAAGCTTTCTTT. This sequence encodes CASSQDPARGGNTEAFF. The chain has TRBV4-1 and TRBJ1-1, with TRBD1 as a possible D gene (5 bases). Germline values: CDR1 MGHRA, CDR2 YSYEKL. V lost 0 bases to trimming and J lost 1 base, with 15 bases between them. This CDR3 comprises 17 residues.

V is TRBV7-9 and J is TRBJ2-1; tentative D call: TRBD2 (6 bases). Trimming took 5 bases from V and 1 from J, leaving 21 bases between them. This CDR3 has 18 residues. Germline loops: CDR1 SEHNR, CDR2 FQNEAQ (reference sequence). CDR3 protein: CASSVPRDFLPSYNEQFF. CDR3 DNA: TGTGCCAGCAGCGTCCCACGGGACTTTCTACCATCCTACAATGAGCAGTTCTTC.

CDR3 amino acids: CASSRTGQIERSSYEQYF. As DNA, the CDR3 is TGCGCCAGCAGCCGGACGGGACAGATAGAAAGGAGCTCCTACGAGCAGTACTTC. This rearrangement joins TRBV5-1 to TRBJ2-7; 7 positions agree with TRBD1. Looked up from germline, CDR1 is SGHRS and CDR2 is YFSETQ. The CDR3 extends over 18 amino acids. With V trimmed by 4 bases and J by 0 bases, 16 bases remained unmatched.